The 5 T cell receptor beta chains below all came from one sample that was sequenced in a study of blood T cell repertoires in COVID-19. Method: immunoSEQ multiplex PCR; TCRdb's copy keeps in-frame clones and lacks some. The table shows around 300,000 clones, with about 91% occurring only once. Specimen: peripheral blood. These receptors were collected from a woman aged 25 to 39 with COVID-19, enrolled during active disease.

This clone was recorded only once. V gene TRBV4-1 combines with J gene TRBJ1-1; no clear D. The CDR3 length is 12 residues. Trimming removed 1 base at V and 8 bases at J, with 8 bases between. Germline V gives CDR1 MGHRA, CDR2 YSYEKL. In DNA, the CDR3 is TGCGCCAGCAGCCAAGGGGGAGGAGAAGCTTTCTTT. Its translation: CASSQGGGEAFF.

This chain uses TRBV6-5 with TRBJ1-1; TRBD1 agrees at 12 bases. The CDR3 has 15 residues. Trimming removed 6 bases from V and 1 base from J; junction bases left unmatched: 3. From germline, CDR1 is MNHEY and CDR2 SVGAGI. The CDR3: CASSRDRGRNTEAFF. The CDR3 nucleotides are TGTGCCAGCAGCAGGGACAGGGGGCGGAACACTGAAGCTTTCTTT.

V is TRBV5-4 and J is TRBJ2-5, with 9 bases that match TRBD2. The length of the CDR3 is 14 residues. Per the germline V gene, CDR1 is SGHNT and CDR2 is YYREEE (reference sequence). Unmatched junction bases numbered 3, after V lost 3 bases and J lost 3 bases. CDR3 loop: CASSSGLAKETQYF. The DNA for the CDR3 is TGTGCCAGCAGCTCGGGACTAGCCAAAGAGACCCAGTACTTC. The variable domain in full, with the rest retrieved from reference TRBV5-4 and TRBJ2-5, is ETGVTQSPTHLIKTRGQQVTLRCSSQSGHNTVSWYQQALGQGPQFIFQYYREEENGRGNFPPRFSGLQFPNYSSELNVNALELDDSALYLCASSSGLAKETQYFGPGTRLLVL.

The CDR3: CASSESPLAGQDTQYF. The CDR3, as DNA: TGCGCCAGCAGTGAGTCCCCCCTAGCGGGGCAGGATACGCAGTATTTT. The rearrangement uses TRBV10-2 and TRBJ2-3; 9 positions match TRBD2. Looked up from germline, CDR1 is WSHSY and CDR2 is SAAADI. With 0 bases clipped from V and 6 bases from J, the junction kept 7 bases outside the gene matches. The CDR3 has 16 amino acids.

The gene calls are TRBV28 and TRBJ1-3; no reliable D call. The CDR3 runs to 15 residues. Germline V CDR1 and CDR2: MDHEN, SYDVKM. The germline V and J ends were trimmed by 5 bases and 0 bases, with 11 bases remaining between them. CDR3 nucleotide sequence: TGTGCCAGCAGTCTCTTGGGCATCTCTGGAAACACCATATATTTT. As protein: CASSLLGISGNTIYF.